This T cell receptor beta chain is from a study of CD8 T cells in Susac syndrome. An input of about 0.5 to 1 ug of RNA was subjected to reverse transcription using random hexamers. immunoSEQ multiplex PCR amplified TCR beta CDR3 across 54 Vbeta, 13 Jbeta. TCRdb re-called the immunoSEQ multiplex PCR reads with MiXCR, one entry per CDR3 protein. This table holds more than 75,000 distinct CDR3 sequences, 85% to 95% found once. Healthy donors served as age- and sex-matched controls. Negative isolation was used for CD8+ and CD4+ T cells, and FACS enrichment was applied to TEMRA cells. The ends were cut back, 0 bases at V and 2 bases at J, with 8 bases in the middle. CDR3 size: 14 residues.

The sequence derives from a human donor in good health. The source material was CD8+ T cells from PBMCs. This chain links TRBV23-1 with TRBJ2-7; D uncertain. TRBV23-1 is flagged as an ORF with uncertain function. The CDR3 sequence: CASSQSGTTYEQYF. In DNA form, the CDR3 reads TGCGCCAGCAGTCAATCGGGTACTACCTACGAGCAGTACTTC.